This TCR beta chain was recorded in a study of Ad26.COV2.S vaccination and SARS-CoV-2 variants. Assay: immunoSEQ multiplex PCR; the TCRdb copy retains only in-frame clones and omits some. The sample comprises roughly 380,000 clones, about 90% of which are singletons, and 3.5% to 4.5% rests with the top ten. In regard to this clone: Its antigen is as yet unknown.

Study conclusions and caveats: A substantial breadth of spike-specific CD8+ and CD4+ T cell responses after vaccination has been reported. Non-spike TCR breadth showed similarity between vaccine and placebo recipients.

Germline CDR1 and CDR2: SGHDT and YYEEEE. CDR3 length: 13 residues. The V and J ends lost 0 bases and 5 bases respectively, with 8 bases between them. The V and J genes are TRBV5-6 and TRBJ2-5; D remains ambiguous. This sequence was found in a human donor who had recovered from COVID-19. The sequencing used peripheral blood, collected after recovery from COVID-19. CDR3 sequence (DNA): TGTGCCAGCAGCTTGGTGGTCCTCGAGACCCAGTACTTC. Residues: CASSLVVLETQYF.